The 29 T cell receptor beta chains given below trace back to one sample, sequenced in a study of a mutant IDH1 vaccine in newly diagnosed glioma. For these TCRs, the target antigens are not known. The sample's time point: week 23, last vaccination. Vaccination comprised doses that each held 300 ug of mutant IDH1 20-mer peptide, plus topical imiquimod. The data were produced by immunoSEQ multiplex PCR, yet TCRdb's version contains in-frame clones alone and is incomplete. The sample records approximately 79,000 clones, 75% to 90% being singletons. This specimen consisted of PBMCs, obtained from a glioma patient whose treatment included an IDH1 peptide vaccine. These receptors were obtained from a woman aged 45-65 years with glioma.

CDR3 bases: TGTGCCATCAGAGCCGCTAGCGGGAATGAGCAGTTCTTC. Translation gives CAIRAASGNEQFF. This chain uses TRBV10-3 with TRBJ2-1; 8 bases line up with TRBD2. Germline lookup yields CDR1 ENHRY and CDR2 SYGVKD. CDR3 size: 13 residues. J gave up 7 bases and V 6 bases, and 5 bases lay outside the gene matches.

This clone was counted once. This chain connects TRBV11-2 to TRBJ1-2; 9 bases match TRBD1. The CDR3 sequence is 13 residues long. After removal of 5 bases from V and 7 bases from J, the junction contained 5 bases not matched to a gene. Germline V gene sequence: CDR1 SGHAT, CDR2 FQNNGV. The CDR3 DNA reads TGTGCCAGCAGCCCACAGGGGGCATCTGGCTACACCTTC. Protein: CASSPQGASGYTF. The whole variable domain, remainder taken from reference TRBV11-2 and TRBJ1-2, is EAGVAQSPRYKIIEKRQSVAFWCNPISGHATLYWYQQILGQGPKLLIQFQNNGVVDDSQLPKDRFSAERLKGVDSTLKIQPAKLEDSAVYLCASSPQGASGYTFGSGTRLTVV.

This clone was picked up one time. This chain connects TRBV18 to TRBJ1-4, with 9 nucleotides matching TRBD1. This CDR3 is built from 14 residues. Per germline, CDR1 KGHSH and CDR2 LQKENI. V was clipped by 6 bases and J by 7 bases; unmatched bases: 6. CDR3 sequence reads: CASSPGTGTEKLFF. CDR3 DNA sequence: TGTGCCAGCTCGCCCGGGACAGGGACTGAAAAACTGTTTTTT.

The chain has TRBV2 and TRBJ2-3; a weak D match, TRBD1 (6 bases). The germline V gene has CDR1 SNHLY and CDR2 FYNNEI. V lost 6 bases to trimming and J lost 0 bases, with 16 bases between them. The CDR3 is 16 residues long. CDR3: CASSKTGSPSTDTQYF. CDR3 DNA: TGTGCCAGCAGCAAAACAGGGTCCCCCAGCACAGATACGCAGTATTTT.

This chain uses TRBV5-1 with TRBJ2-7; 10 bases line up with TRBD1. Germline values: CDR1 SGHRS, CDR2 YFSETQ. This CDR3 spans 14 amino acids. The V segment lost 3 bases and the J segment 3 bases; nucleotides outside the gene matches: 3. The CDR3 reads CASSSGTGDYEQYF. The CDR3 DNA follows: TGCGCCAGCAGCTCCGGGACAGGGGACTACGAGCAGTACTTC. The entire variable domain, with the rest obtained from reference TRBV5-1 and TRBJ2-7, is as follows: KAGVTQTPRYLIKTRGQQVTLSCSPISGHRSVSWYQQTPGQGLQFLFEYFSETQRNKGNFPGRFSGRQFSNSRSEMNVSTLELGDSALYLCASSSGTGDYEQYFGPGTRLTVT.

The chain employs TRBV20-1 and TRBJ1-6; D gene uncertain. V lost 4 bases to trimming and J lost 5 bases, with 3 bases between them. Germline V gives CDR1 DFQATT, CDR2 SNEGSKA (reference sequence). The CDR3 covers 11 residues. The CDR3 loop reads CSANDNSPLHF. Written as DNA, the CDR3 is TGCAGTGCTAACGATAATTCACCCCTCCACTTT.

This clone was seen a single time. The chain combines TRBV5-6 with TRBJ2-1; D might be TRBD2 (5 bases). Germline V gene lookup returns CDR1 SGHDT and CDR2 YYEEEE. V lost 4 bases, J lost 0 bases, and 11 bases lay in between. The CDR3 loop spans 15 amino acids. The CDR3 DNA reads TGTGCCAGCAGCCCTTGGGAGAGCTCCTACAATGAGCAGTTCTTC. Translation: CASSPWESSYNEQFF.

This rearrangement joins TRBV7-9 to TRBJ2-7; D not resolved. CDR1 SEHNR and CDR2 FQNEAQ come from the germline V gene (reference sequence). Trimming took 7 bases from V and 5 from J, leaving 21 bases between them. This CDR3 is 15 amino acids long. CDR3 sequence (DNA): TGTGCCAGCAAAGGGTCAAGTCTATCTTTCGACGAGCAGTACTTC. This encodes CASKGSSLSFDEQYF. The entire variable domain, with the rest obtained from reference TRBV7-9 and TRBJ2-7, is as follows: DTGVSQNPRHKITKRGQNVTFRCDPISEHNRLYWYRQTLGQGPEFLTYFQNEAQLEKSRLLSDRFSAERPKGSFSTLEIQRTEQGDSAMYLCASKGSSLSFDEQYFGPGTRLTVT.

This chain uses TRBV18 with TRBJ2-7; perhaps D is TRBD1 or TRBD2 (5 bases each). Trimming removed 3 bases at V and 7 bases at J, with 25 bases between. This CDR3 is 17 amino acids long. Germline CDR1 and CDR2: KGHSH and LQKENI. Here the CDR3 DNA reads TGTGCCAGCTCACCCCGGGGCATCGGATCCGAGTCGGGGGAGCAGTACTTC. This gives the protein CASSPRGIGSESGEQYF.

V is TRBV6-6 and J is TRBJ2-7, with TRBD1 as a possible D gene (6 bases). The CDR3 sequence is 14 residues long. Germline CDR1 and CDR2: MNHNY and SVGAGI (reference sequence). Trimming took off 6 bases at V and 0 bases at J, with 12 bases between the two ends. CDR3 sequence reads: CASRGQGHSYEQYF. The CDR3, as DNA: TGTGCCAGCAGGGGTCAGGGGCACTCCTACGAGCAGTACTTC.

V and J are TRBV27 and TRBJ1-2, with D maybe TRBD1 (6 bases). The germline V and J ends were trimmed by 6 bases and 7 bases, with 12 bases remaining between them. The CDR3 is made up of 12 amino acids. The germline V gene has CDR1 MNHEY and CDR2 SMNVEV (reference sequence). CDR3 coding DNA: TGTGCCAGCAGGAAAACAGGGATTGGCTACACCTTC. This codes for CASRKTGIGYTF.

The gene calls are TRBV11-2 and TRBJ2-5, with D unresolved. CDR1 and CDR2 (germline): SGHAT, FQNNGV. This CDR3 contains 11 residues. With 3 bases removed from V and 5 bases from J, the gap between germline ends came to 4 bases. This CDR3 is CASSFAETQYF. In DNA form, the CDR3 reads TGTGCCAGCAGCTTTGCGGAGACCCAGTACTTC.

The table lists this clone with a count of one. V usage is TRBV19 and J usage is TRBJ2-7, with 8 bases aligning to TRBD2. This CDR3 is 14 amino acids long. CDR1 LNHDA and CDR2 SQIVND come from the germline V gene (reference sequence). J was trimmed by 3 bases and V by 7 bases; bases with no gene match: 8. This CDR3 reads CASMESGGIYEQYF. In DNA, the CDR3 is TGTGCCAGTATGGAGTCGGGGGGGATCTACGAGCAGTACTTC. Based on the CDR3 plus reference TRBV19 and TRBJ2-7, the full variable domain is DGGITQSPKYLFRKEGQNVTLSCEQNLNHDAMYWYRQDPGQGLRLIYYSQIVNDFQKGDIAEGYSVSREKKESFPLTVTSAQKNPTAFYLCASMESGGIYEQYFGPGTRLTVT.

V usage is TRBV6-5 and J usage is TRBJ2-7, with 7 nucleotides matching TRBD1. CDR1 is MNHEY, CDR2 SVGAGI, per germline. The CDR3 has 14 amino acids. Unmatched junction bases numbered 9, after V lost 8 bases and J lost 2 bases. As DNA, the CDR3 is TGTGCCAGCCGTGCCACAGGGGCTGCCTACGAGCAGTACTTC. As protein: CASRATGAAYEQYF.

The V gene is TRBV5-1, the J gene TRBJ1-2, with TRBD1 identical over 7 bases. Germline values: CDR1 SGHRS, CDR2 YFSETQ. The V segment lost 4 bases and the J segment 4 bases; nucleotides outside the gene matches: 13. This CDR3 is 16 amino acids long. This CDR3 reads CASSPLPGTASYGYTF. The DNA of the CDR3 is TGCGCCAGCAGCCCCTTACCCGGGACAGCCTCCTATGGCTACACCTTC.

This clone showed up just once. The chain has TRBV7-8 and TRBJ2-5, with TRBD1 as a possible D gene (5 bases). The J call may be in error: the DNA end matches TRBJ2-7 better. From germline, CDR1 is SGHVS and CDR2 FQNEAQ. This CDR3 spans 13 amino acids. The DNA of the CDR3 is TGTGCCAGCAGCCCTGCCGCCAGGGCCGAGCAGTACTTC. Translation: CASSPAARAEQYF.

The V call is TRBV29-1, the J call TRBJ2-2; D is undetermined. V gave up 1 base and J gave up 4 bases, with 10 bases separating them. CDR1 and CDR2 from the germline V gene are SQVTM and ANQGSEA. The CDR3 has 14 residues. The CDR3 sequence is CSVEGGASTGELFF. The CDR3 DNA reads as TGCAGCGTTGAAGGAGGAGCGTCCACCGGGGAGCTGTTTTTT.

This clone has a single count. The CDR3 DNA is TGTGCCAGCAGCGTAGCGGACAGGGCTCGGTATGGCTACACCTTC. It yields the protein CASSVADRARYGYTF. This chain joins TRBV9 and TRBJ1-2, with 8 bases aligning to TRBD1. The CDR3 consists of 15 residues. Germline V gene sequence: CDR1 SGDLS, CDR2 YYNGEE. V dropped 0 bases and J dropped 5; count of bases not matched to a gene: 6.

J is TRBJ1-2 and V is TRBV28; D ambiguous. The CDR3 consists of 14 residues. Germline CDR1 MDHEN, CDR2 SYDVKM. Trimming removed 2 bases from V and 6 bases from J, with 13 bases in between. CDR3 nucleotides: TGTGCCAGCAGTTTAGAAAGGTGGCAGAATGGCTACACCTTC. It translates to CASSLERWQNGYTF.

V is TRBV27 and J is TRBJ2-3; D call uncertain. Deletions cut 6 bases from V and 1 base from J, with 8 bases between. From germline, CDR1 is MNHEY and CDR2 SMNVEV (reference sequence). The CDR3 is made up of 13 amino acids. The CDR3 region has the DNA TGTGCCAGCAGGGCGTCCGGCACAGATACGCAGTATTTT. It translates to CASRASGTDTQYF.

The V call is TRBV7-9, the J call TRBJ2-5; either TRBD1 or TRBD2 may fit D (8 bases each). Germline-derived CDR1 and CDR2 are SEHNR and FQNEAQ (reference sequence). V was pared by 1 base and J by 3 bases, with 21 bases between. This CDR3 spans 18 amino acids. The chain's CDR3 is CASSLGGRGLLAEETQYF. CDR3 DNA sequence: TGTGCCAGCAGCTTAGGGGGCAGGGGGCTACTAGCGGAAGAGACCCAGTACTTC.

Turning to this clone: The sample carries other DNA sequences with the same CDR3. The chain joins TRBV5-1 to TRBJ1-1; 8 bases fit TRBD1. The CDR3 totals 16 residues. Trimming removed 1 base from V and 3 bases from J; junction bases left unmatched: 8. CDR1 and CDR2 (germline): SGHRS, YFSETQ. CDR3 sequence (DNA): TGCGCCAGCAGCTTGTGGGGGACAGGCGCGGACACTGAAGCTTTCTTT. Its translation: CASSLWGTGADTEAFF.

Remarks on this clone: Different DNA sequences within this sample yield the same CDR3. The V and J genes are TRBV5-1 and TRBJ2-3; the match to TRBD2 covers 8 bases. This CDR3 region has 15 residues. The germline gives CDR1 SGHRS, CDR2 YFSETQ. V was clipped by 2 bases and J by 2 bases; unmatched bases: 4. CDR3 residues: CASSFGRAPTDTQYF. The DNA of the CDR3 is TGCGCCAGCAGCTTCGGGAGGGCCCCCACAGATACGCAGTATTTT.

This clone occurred once. V gene TRBV6-5 combines with J gene TRBJ2-7; 9 bases are a match to TRBD2. This CDR3 contains 13 residues. V was pared by 2 bases and J by 7 bases, with 3 bases of the junction left unmatched. Germline CDR1 MNHEY, CDR2 SVGAGI. The CDR3 loop reads CASSYGGRGEQYF. The CDR3 coding sequence is TGTGCCAGCAGTTACGGCGGGAGGGGAGAGCAGTACTTC.

The V call is TRBV30, the J call TRBJ2-7; 9 bases match TRBD1. Germline V lookup: CDR1 GTSNPN, CDR2 SVGIG (reference sequence). Trimming cost V 2 bases and J 5 bases; bases outside gene matches: 10. The CDR3 has 15 amino acids. The DNA for the CDR3 is TGTGCCTGGAGTAGGAAAGGACAGGGGTTCGACGAGCAGTACTTC. This codes for CAWSRKGQGFDEQYF.

Turning to this clone: The sample contains more than one DNA sequence encoding this CDR3. This rearrangement joins TRBV27 to TRBJ2-1; no firm D call. This CDR3 region has 11 residues. CDR1 and CDR2 (germline): MNHEY, SMNVEV (reference sequence). V dropped 5 bases and J dropped 5 bases, with 4 bases sitting between them. Here the CDR3 reads CASSRNNEQFF. In DNA form, the CDR3 reads TGTGCCAGCAGTCGAAACAATGAGCAGTTCTTC.

CDR3 loop: CAWSRGQGFSGNTIYF. The CDR3 bases are TGTGCCTGGAGTCGAGGACAGGGGTTTTCTGGAAACACCATATATTTT. The chain links TRBV30 to TRBJ1-3, with 9 positions matching TRBD1. The CDR3 is 16 residues long. Germline-derived CDR1 and CDR2 are GTSNPN and SVGIG (reference sequence). J gave up 1 base and V 2 bases, and 6 bases lay outside the gene matches.

The chain is built from TRBV27 and TRBJ2-2; no clear D. Germline CDR1 reads MNHEY; CDR2 reads SMNVEV (reference sequence). With 6 bases removed from V and 6 bases from J, the gap between germline ends came to 11 bases. The CDR3 covers 13 residues. The CDR3 region is CASRVLYAGELFF. The CDR3 nucleotides read TGTGCCAGCAGGGTACTTTACGCCGGGGAGCTGTTTTTT.

The rearrangement uses TRBV9 and TRBJ2-1; D is possibly TRBD1 (5 bases). Trimming pared 2 bases from V and 5 bases from J, leaving 17 bases between. Germline V gene lookup returns CDR1 SGDLS and CDR2 YYNGEE. The CDR3 runs 16 residues. The CDR3 nucleotides are TGTGCCAGCAGCGTCGACCAGGGATTTTACGACAATGAGCAGTTCTTC. Protein product: CASSVDQGFYDNEQFF.